The clone carrying this TCR beta chain appeared a few times. The antigen is unknown. The record originates from a study of CD8+CD57+ T cells in acquired aplastic anemia. About the research overall: On average, sorted CD4+ and CD8+ cells gave about 3.1 ug of DNA.

All sequencing subjects had displayed CD8+CD57+ cell expansion on flow cytometry. Patients were therapy-naive when their blood was sampled. Points from the study as a whole: Overlap between patients and controls comprised some 31 CD8+ CDR3 sequences. Patients and healthy controls showed no significant CD8+ Simpson's diversity difference.

Both TCR beta VDJ combination and CDR3 sequence profiling were carried out. Genomic DNA was the template for this profiling. TCRdb re-analysed the reads in MiXCR, keeping a single row per CDR3 protein. The sample consists of roughly 100,000 distinct CDR3 sequences, less than 75% of them appearing once. In germline, CDR1 is DFQATT, CDR2 SNEGSKA (reference sequence). CDR3 length: 12 residues. V lost 6 bases and J 8 bases, leaving 13 bases between the germline ends. The sequence was obtained from a human donor with aplastic anemia. The sample taken for sequencing was sorted CD4+, CD8+, or CD8+CD57+ T cells (not recorded which) from PBMCs. This sequence joins TRBV20-1 and TRBJ1-4; tentative D call: TRBD1 (6 bases). Here the CDR3 reads CSARQGREKLFF. CDR3 DNA: TGCAGTGCGCGGCAGGGGCGGGAAAAACTGTTTTTT.